Listed here are 21 T cell receptor beta chains from one sample, sequenced in a study of T cell responses to AZD1222 COVID-19 vaccine. The method was immunoSEQ multiplex PCR; TCRdb's version includes in-frame clones alone and lacks a portion of them. The profile shows around 130,000 clones, nearly 95% of them singletons. The source was peripheral blood, collected on day 0 of AZD1222 vaccination. The receptors come from an adult in good health.

V is TRBV5-1 and J is TRBJ2-2; no firm D call. The CDR3 totals 14 residues. Per the germline V gene, CDR1 is SGHRS and CDR2 is YFSETQ. Trimming cost V 0 bases and J 4 bases, with 7 bases left between them. The CDR3 DNA follows: TGCGCCAGCAGCTTGGTCAGAGGCACCGGGGAGCTGTTTTTT. Amino acids: CASSLVRGTGELFF.

CDR3 in amino acids: CASSLGGSKNIQYF. In DNA form, the CDR3 reads TGTGCCAGCAGCCTCGGGGGGTCCAAAAACATTCAGTACTTC. The chain combines TRBV7-2 with TRBJ2-4; TRBD2 matches at 7 bases. This CDR3 has 14 residues. Germline loops: CDR1 SGHTA, CDR2 FQGNSA. V gave up 5 bases and J gave up 2 bases; unmatched junction bases: 3.

The chain joins TRBV15 to TRBJ2-5; 7 bases are shared with TRBD1. Germline CDR1 reads LNHNV; CDR2 reads YYDKDF (reference sequence). The CDR3 covers 17 residues. The trim removed 4 bases at V and 5 bases at J, leaving 16 bases unmatched. CDR3 residues: CATSTIPGQEFSETQYF. The CDR3 DNA follows: TGTGCCACCAGCACCATTCCTGGACAGGAATTTTCGGAGACCCAGTACTTC.

A single count supports this clone. The rearrangement uses TRBV19 and TRBJ2-3; D is unclear. Germline V lookup: CDR1 LNHDA, CDR2 SQIVND (reference sequence). Trimming cost V 1 base and J 6 bases, with 2 bases left between them. The CDR3 is made up of 11 amino acids. CDR3 sequence: CASSIGDTQYF. Here the CDR3 DNA reads TGTGCCAGTAGTATAGGCGATACGCAGTATTTT.

The chain joins TRBV9 to TRBJ1-1; D ambiguous. V lost 0 bases and J lost 0, with 12 bases in between. There are 16 residues in the CDR3. CDR1 and CDR2 from the germline V gene are SGDLS and YYNGEE. Written as DNA, the CDR3 is TGTGCCAGCAGCGTAGGGGCCCAGACTATGAACACTGAAGCTTTCTTT. Its protein product is CASSVGAQTMNTEAFF. Combining the CDR3 with reference TRBV9 and TRBJ1-1 gives the whole variable domain DSGVTQTPKHLITATGQRVTLRCSPRSGDLSVYWYQQSLDQGLQFLIQYYNGEERAKGNILERFSAQQFPDLHSELNLSSLELGDSALYFCASSVGAQTMNTEAFFGQGTRLTVV.

The CDR3 DNA follows: TGTGCCAGCAGTGACTCCTACCCGAGAGCGGGGCACAATGAGCAGTTCTTC. Protein product: CASSDSYPRAGHNEQFF. V usage is TRBV2 and J usage is TRBJ2-1; 7 bases map to TRBD2. The CDR3 totals 17 residues. With 3 bases clipped from V and 5 bases from J, the junction kept 13 bases outside the gene matches. Germline V lookup: CDR1 SNHLY, CDR2 FYNNEI.

The CDR3 sequence: CASSGVENTGELFF. Here the CDR3 DNA reads TGTGCCAGCAGTGGGGTTGAAAACACCGGGGAGCTGTTTTTT. This chain joins TRBV2 and TRBJ2-2; D gene unclear. This CDR3 region has 14 residues. CDR1 SNHLY and CDR2 FYNNEI come from the germline V gene. V was shortened by 4 bases and J by 2 bases, with 8 bases between the two germline ends.

The chain joins TRBV2 to TRBJ1-5; D is unclear. The CDR3 length is 15 residues. Trimming stripped 6 bases from V and 6 bases from J, with 18 bases between. Germline V gene sequence: CDR1 SNHLY, CDR2 FYNNEI. The CDR3 sequence: CASSVQGKWSQPQHF. Written as DNA, the CDR3 is TGTGCCAGCAGCGTCCAAGGGAAGTGGAGTCAGCCCCAGCATTTT.

The chain has TRBV9 and TRBJ1-3; no clear D gene. The length of the CDR3 is 15 residues. Germline assignment: CDR1 SGDLS and CDR2 YYNGEE. Trimming cost V 1 base and J 2 bases, with 10 bases left between them. The CDR3 spells CASSVNTVPGNTIYF. CDR3 in DNA: TGTGCCAGCAGCGTAAATACGGTGCCTGGAAACACCATATATTTT. Variable domain in full (rest from reference TRBV9 and TRBJ1-3): DSGVTQTPKHLITATGQRVTLRCSPRSGDLSVYWYQQSLDQGLQFLIQYYNGEERAKGNILERFSAQQFPDLHSELNLSSLELGDSALYFCASSVNTVPGNTIYFGEGSWLTVV.

The chain couples TRBV10-1 to TRBJ1-1; D gene uncertain. The CDR3 is made up of 13 amino acids. Germline V lookup: CDR1 WNHNN, CDR2 SYGVQD (reference sequence). The V and J ends lost 2 bases and 3 bases respectively, with 7 bases between them. Written as DNA, the CDR3 is TGCGCCAGCAGTGAGGGATGGGACACTGAAGCTTTCTTT. Translated: CASSEGWDTEAFF.

This chain connects TRBV7-2 to TRBJ1-2; TRBD1 aligns across 10 bases. CDR1 and CDR2 (germline): SGHTA, FQGNSA. This CDR3 region has 13 residues. Trimming at V came to 3 bases and at J to 9 bases, leaving 4 bases not matched to a gene. The CDR3 bases are TGTGCCAGCAGCTTCGGGGACAGGGGAAGCTACACCTTC. This translates into CASSFGDRGSYTF. The full variable domain, rest sourced from reference TRBV7-2 and TRBJ1-2, is GAGVSQSPSNKVTEKGKDVELRCDPISGHTALYWYRQSLGQGLEFLIYFQGNSAPDKSGLPSDRFSAERTGGSVSTLTIQRTQQEDSAVYLCASSFGDRGSYTFGSGTRLTVV.

The chain combines TRBV11-3 with TRBJ2-7; TRBD1 is a possible D gene (6 bases). CDR1 SGHNT and CDR2 YENEEA come from the germline V gene. V gave up 10 bases and J gave up 6 bases, with 22 bases separating them. This CDR3 has 14 residues. The CDR3 sequence is CAISLPGHPLEQYF. Here the CDR3 DNA reads TGTGCCATTTCACTACCGGGACACCCGCTCGAGCAGTACTTC. The full variable domain, its missing parts supplied by reference TRBV11-3 and TRBJ2-7, is EAGVVQSPRYKIIEKKQPVAFWCNPISGHNTLYWYLQNLGQGPELLIRYENEEAVDDSQLPKDRFSAERLKGVDSTLKIQPAELGDSAVYLCAISLPGHPLEQYFGPGTRLTVT.

The chain has TRBV7-2 and TRBJ2-3; 16 bases are a match to TRBD2. CDR3 length: 18 residues. Germline values: CDR1 SGHTA, CDR2 FQGNSA. The trim removed 1 base at V and 3 bases at J, leaving 4 bases unmatched. The CDR3 reads CASSLDGTSGGATDTQYF. CDR3 in DNA: TGTGCCAGCAGCTTAGACGGGACTAGCGGGGGGGCGACAGATACGCAGTATTTT.

The chain joins TRBV9 to TRBJ2-5, with D perhaps TRBD2 (6 bases). This CDR3 region has 14 residues. Germline assignment: CDR1 SGDLS and CDR2 YYNGEE. With 2 bases removed from V and 2 bases from J, the gap between germline ends came to 10 bases. Written as DNA, the CDR3 is TGTGCCAGCAGCGTCGGCGGGGCACAAGAGACCCAGTACTTC. Translated, it gives CASSVGGAQETQYF.

For the CDR3, the DNA is TGTGCCAGCAGTCGCCAGACTTGGGGAAACACCATATATTTT. It codes for CASSRQTWGNTIYF. The gene calls are TRBV6-6 and TRBJ1-3; D ambiguous. V was pared by 5 bases and J by 4 bases, with 12 bases between. This CDR3 spans 14 amino acids. Germline loops: CDR1 MNHNY, CDR2 SVGAGI (reference sequence).

The V call is TRBV7-7, the J call TRBJ1-4, with 10 nucleotides matching TRBD1. This CDR3 comprises 19 residues. CDR1 and CDR2 (germline): SSHAT, FNYEAQ (reference sequence). V was pared by 7 bases and J by 0 bases, with 14 bases of the junction left unmatched. The CDR3 reads CASNHAGTGDFATNEKLFF. Here the CDR3 DNA reads TGTGCCAGCAATCATGCCGGGACAGGGGACTTTGCAACTAATGAAAAACTGTTTTTT.

The CDR3 is CASTEFRGSDSPLHF. DNA of the CDR3: TGTGCCAGCACCGAATTCAGGGGGAGTGATTCACCCCTCCACTTT. The gene calls are TRBV27 and TRBJ1-6; 7 bases map to TRBD1. The ends lost 7 bases at V and 8 bases at J; junction bases unmatched: 11. Germline lookup yields CDR1 MNHEY and CDR2 SMNVEV (reference sequence). This CDR3 comprises 15 residues.

Of note for this clone: Other DNA sequences from this sample encode an identical CDR3 as well. The chain recombines TRBV27 with TRBJ1-1, with 7 bases identical to TRBD1. V shed 3 bases, J shed 5 bases, and the junction held 6 bases outside the gene matches. Looked up from germline, CDR1 is MNHEY and CDR2 is SMNVEV (reference sequence). The CDR3 spans 14 residues. The CDR3 DNA reads TGTGCCAGCAGTTTGGACAGGACGAGGACTGAAGCTTTCTTT. It translates to CASSLDRTRTEAFF.

The J gene is TRBJ1-3, the V gene TRBV10-1; D unresolved. This CDR3 spans 22 amino acids. Germline V gene data show CDR1 as WNHNN and CDR2 as SYGVQD (reference sequence). Trimming cost V 9 bases and J 0 bases, with 36 bases left between them. CDR3 nucleotide sequence: TGCGCCAGGCCATCCTCTAATTGGGAGGGCTGGGTTGCCGGCGTCTCTGGAAACACCATATATTTT. It is translated as CARPSSNWEGWVAGVSGNTIYF.

V gene TRBV6-5 combines with J gene TRBJ2-7, with D possibly being TRBD1 (5 bases). V was shortened by 4 bases and J by 2 bases, with 9 bases between the two germline ends. The CDR3 has 13 amino acids. Germline values: CDR1 MNHEY, CDR2 SVGAGI. The CDR3 sequence: CASSFAGPYEQYF. DNA for the CDR3: TGTGCCAGCAGTTTCGCAGGGCCCTACGAGCAGTACTTC.

The J gene is TRBJ2-5, the V gene TRBV5-4; a possible D gene is TRBD1 (6 bases). This CDR3 spans 13 amino acids. Germline assignment: CDR1 SGHNT and CDR2 YYREEE (reference sequence). The V end was cut by 2 bases, the J end by 1 base, with 6 bases between. The CDR3 bases are TGTGCCAGCAGCTTCAGGGGCCAAGAGACCCAGTACTTC. It codes for CASSFRGQETQYF.